The 17 T cell receptor beta chains below were found in one sample sequenced in a study of blood T cell repertoires in COVID-19 (dated by TCRdb to about 2020). Library generation was performed with the immunoSEQ multiplex PCR assay. TCRdb provides this immuneACCESS table in a form limited to in-frame rearrangements. Some clones are lacking; in checked studies, under half of them reflect an unresolved V gene, and why the rest are absent is not known. Counted in this sample were roughly 330,000 clones; roughly 86% of them appeared once. The ten largest clones take up roughly 5.2% of the sample. The sequenced sample consisted of PBMCs or T cells enriched from blood (not recorded which). All receptors derive from a woman under 40 who had recovered from COVID-19.

The CDR3 DNA is TGTGCCAGCAGCTTAGGGCGGAGCACAGATACGCAGTATTTT. The encoded protein is CASSLGRSTDTQYF. This rearrangement joins TRBV7-2 to TRBJ2-3; D gene unclear. CDR3 size: 14 residues. V dropped 1 base and J dropped 0 bases, with 5 bases sitting between them. Per the germline V gene, CDR1 is SGHTA and CDR2 is FQGNSA.

The chain uses TRBV9 and TRBJ2-7; D gene uncertain. Trimming left V 3 bases short and J 3 bases short, with 13 bases between. Germline CDR1 is SGDLS and CDR2 is YYNGEE. The CDR3 has 14 amino acids. The CDR3 reads CASSGGGLDYEQYF. CDR3 bases: TGTGCCAGCAGCGGAGGTGGGTTGGACTACGAGCAGTACTTC.

This chain uses TRBV3-1 (or the pseudogene TRBV3-2) with TRBJ1-2; a weak D match, TRBD1 (5 bases). Germline-derived CDR1 and CDR2 are LGHDT and YNNKEL (reference sequence). The CDR3 runs 12 residues. Deletions cut 4 bases from V and 6 bases from J, with 9 bases between. CDR3: CASSPGLNGYTF. In nucleotides, the CDR3 is TGTGCCAGCAGCCCAGGGTTAAATGGCTACACCTTC.

The CDR3 coding sequence is TGTGCCAGCAGTGATGAGGGATGGACTGAAGCTTTCTTT. Translated, it gives CASSDEGWTEAFF. The V call is TRBV6-1, the J call TRBJ1-1; no clear D. The CDR3 is 13 amino acids. Trimming left V 3 bases short and J 5 bases short, with 10 bases between. Germline V gene lookup returns CDR1 MNHNS and CDR2 SASEGT.

This clone appeared once. The chain combines TRBV29-1 with TRBJ2-3; the match to TRBD2 covers 13 bases. The ends lost 6 bases at V and 3 bases at J; junction bases unmatched: 6. The germline V gene has CDR1 SQVTM and CDR2 ANQGSEA. This CDR3 region has 15 residues. Here the CDR3 DNA reads TGCAGCGTAGCGGGACTAGCGGGGCCAACAGATACGCAGTATTTT. Protein sequence: CSVAGLAGPTDTQYF.

The chain links TRBV18 to TRBJ1-1; 9 bases fit TRBD1. The CDR3 runs 12 residues. V trimming: 6 bases; J trimming: 11 bases; junction bases outside the gene matches: 7. Germline V CDR1 and CDR2: KGHSH, LQKENI. In nucleotides, the CDR3 is TGTGCCAGCTCTTCTAGTGGACAGGGGGCTTTCTTT. It codes for CASSSSGQGAFF.

This clone was seen only once. The rearrangement links TRBV19 to TRBJ1-2; D gene uncertain. The CDR3 length is 12 residues. The ends were cut back, 2 bases at V and 4 bases at J, with 5 bases in the middle. Germline CDR1 and CDR2: LNHDA and SQIVND (reference sequence). In nucleotides, the CDR3 is TGTGCCAGTAGTATAATCAGCTATGGCTACACCTTC. This gives the protein CASSIISYGYTF.

Here the CDR3 reads CAWLKSGEQYF. CDR3 nucleotides: TGTGCCTGGTTAAAGTCGGGCGAGCAGTACTTC. The chain uses TRBV30 and TRBJ2-7; D is undetermined. CDR1 is GTSNPN and CDR2 is SVGIG in the germline V gene (reference sequence). V was shortened by 5 bases and J by 6 bases, with 11 bases between the two germline ends. CDR3 length: 11 amino acids.

The V and J genes are TRBV7-6 and TRBJ2-5; no clear D. Germline V gene data show CDR1 as SGHVS and CDR2 as FNYEAQ. The CDR3 has 12 amino acids. The germline V and J ends were trimmed by 5 bases and 4 bases, with 8 bases remaining between them. This CDR3 is CASSPARETQYF. DNA for the CDR3: TGTGCCAGCAGCCCCGCCAGAGAGACCCAGTACTTC.

This clone was found once. The genes are TRBV3-1 (or the pseudogene TRBV3-2) and TRBJ2-6; maybe TRBD1 (6 bases). Germline lookup yields CDR1 LGHDT and CDR2 YNNKEL (reference sequence). CDR3 length: 16 amino acids. V gave up 4 bases and J gave up 4 bases, with 14 bases separating them. The CDR3 is CASSRDTVWGANVLTF. DNA for the CDR3: TGTGCCAGCAGCCGGGACACGGTTTGGGGGGCCAACGTCCTGACTTTC.

CDR3 protein: CASSFGTGNYGYTF. CDR3 in DNA: TGTGCCAGCAGCTTCGGGACAGGGAACTATGGCTACACCTTC. This chain links TRBV5-4 with TRBJ1-2, with 9 bases fitting TRBD1. Germline-derived CDR1 and CDR2 are SGHNT and YYREEE (reference sequence). The V and J ends lost 2 bases and 2 bases, in that order; junction bases with no gene match: 1. The length of the CDR3 is 14 residues.

CDR3: CASSSPQALLNYGYTF. CDR3 nucleotides: TGTGCCAGCAGCTCCCCCCAGGCCCTCCTAAACTATGGCTACACCTTC. The gene calls are TRBV5-5 and TRBJ1-2; D gene ambiguous. The V and J ends lost 3 bases and 2 bases respectively, with 17 bases between them. Germline V lookup: CDR1 SGHKS, CDR2 YYEKEE (reference sequence). The CDR3 is 16 amino acids. Based on the CDR3 plus reference TRBV5-5 and TRBJ1-2, the full variable domain is DAGVTQSPTHLIKTRGQQVTLRCSPISGHKSVSWYQQVLGQGPQFIFQYYEKEERGRGNFPDRFSARQFPNYSSELNVNALLLGDSALYLCASSSPQALLNYGYTFGSGTRLTVV.

This clone was seen more than once but under ten times. This sequence joins TRBV10-3 and TRBJ2-1; 11 bases are shared with TRBD1. The CDR3 runs to 17 residues. V shed 0 bases, J shed 7 bases, and the junction held 8 bases outside the gene matches. CDR1 and CDR2 (germline): ENHRY, SYGVKD. The chain's CDR3 is CAISESQRTGGWNEQFF. The CDR3 bases are TGTGCCATCAGTGAGTCGCAGAGGACAGGGGGCTGGAATGAGCAGTTCTTC.

This clone has at least ten counts. V is TRBV7-6 and J is TRBJ2-1; 10 bases map to TRBD2. CDR3 length: 15 amino acids. The V and J ends lost 5 bases and 4 bases, in that order; junction bases with no gene match: 5. In germline, CDR1 is SGHVS, CDR2 FNYEAQ. As DNA, the CDR3 is TGTGCCAGCAGCCAGCGGGGGGGAACGTACAATGAGCAGTTCTTC. This gives the protein CASSQRGGTYNEQFF.

In this sample, this clone turned up once. CDR3: CASSQAGGPYNEQFF. The DNA for the CDR3 is TGTGCCAGCAGCCAGGCAGGGGGCCCCTACAATGAGCAGTTCTTC. V and J are TRBV3-1 (or the pseudogene TRBV3-2) and TRBJ2-1; 8 positions agree with TRBD1. The germline gives CDR1 LGHDT, CDR2 YNNKEL (reference sequence). Losses at the gene ends were 3 bases for V and 2 bases for J; bases not matched to a gene: 3. The CDR3 totals 15 residues.

The rearrangement uses TRBV18 and TRBJ1-4, with D perhaps matching TRBD1 (6 bases). The CDR3 totals 14 residues. Germline assignment: CDR1 KGHSH and CDR2 LQKENI. V dropped 1 base and J dropped 6 bases, with 9 bases sitting between them. In DNA, the CDR3 is TGTGCCAGCTCACCACAGGGGGACCATGAAAAACTGTTTTTT. Translation gives CASSPQGDHEKLFF.

J is TRBJ1-3 and V is TRBV19, with D maybe TRBD1 (5 bases). The CDR3 is made up of 17 amino acids. V lost 8 bases and J lost 0, with 20 bases in between. Germline V CDR1 and CDR2: LNHDA, SQIVND (reference sequence). Here the CDR3 DNA reads TGTGCCAGTCGCCTTGGGGCGGCGCAAATCTCTGGAAACACCATATATTTT. Its translation is CASRLGAAQISGNTIYF.